A selection of T cell receptor beta chains follows, all from one sample in a study of shared clonotypes between healthy human individuals. The assay was immunoSEQ multiplex PCR, and TCRdb's table has in-frame clones only and misses some. Found here are about 1 million clones, about 75% of them singletons; the top ten hold about 1.5%. The material sequenced was memory CD4+ T cells sorted from blood. The source of these receptors is a man younger than 35 in good health. Both conserved end residues are part of each CDR3. Fields, in order: J gene, V gene, clone size, CDR3 protein. Not every row has a clone size; where given, it reads once, few, many or a size class.

j_gene: TRBJ1-5; v_gene: TRBV7-2; abundance: -; CDR3aa: CASSLGGIINQPQHF
j_gene: TRBJ2-7; v_gene: TRBV4-3; abundance: once; CDR3aa: CASSQESGHQSYEQYF
j_gene: TRBJ1-2; v_gene: TRBV2; abundance: -; CDR3aa: CASIGGAGGGGYTF
j_gene: TRBJ2-3; v_gene: TRBV18; abundance: many; CDR3aa: CASSPRQGQADTQYF
j_gene: TRBJ2-1; v_gene: TRBV7-2; abundance: -; CDR3aa: CASSPLRSGNEQFF
j_gene: TRBJ2-3; v_gene: TRBV10-3; abundance: -; CDR3aa: CAISESLAGGTDTQYF
j_gene: TRBJ2-6; v_gene: TRBV6-5; abundance: -; CDR3aa: CASSYGGGSGANVLTF
j_gene: TRBJ2-3; v_gene: TRBV19; abundance: -; CDR3aa: CASSILKQGHTDTQYF
j_gene: TRBJ1-2; v_gene: TRBV28; abundance: -; CDR3aa: CASRPTGGSYGYTF
j_gene: TRBJ1-3; v_gene: TRBV6-1; abundance: few; CDR3aa: CASSGGQGQAGNTIYF
j_gene: TRBJ2-7; v_gene: TRBV5-1; abundance: -; CDR3aa: CASSGDSSYEQYF
j_gene: TRBJ1-6; v_gene: TRBV2; abundance: -; CDR3aa: CASIEQPGQGTSPLHF
j_gene: TRBJ1-4; v_gene: TRBV10-3; abundance: -; CDR3aa: CAISESGGGNEKLFF
j_gene: TRBJ1-6; v_gene: TRBV7-9; abundance: -; CDR3aa: CASSHVGRQYNSPLHF
j_gene: TRBJ1-4; v_gene: TRBV7-9; abundance: -; CDR3aa: CASSFWGSGEKLFF
j_gene: TRBJ1-5; v_gene: TRBV20-1; abundance: -; CDR3aa: CSLSGDQPQHF
j_gene: TRBJ1-4; v_gene: TRBV2; abundance: -; CDR3aa: CASSGTGATNEKLFF
j_gene: TRBJ2-1; v_gene: TRBV18; abundance: -; CDR3aa: CASSPRTSGSIPYNEQFF